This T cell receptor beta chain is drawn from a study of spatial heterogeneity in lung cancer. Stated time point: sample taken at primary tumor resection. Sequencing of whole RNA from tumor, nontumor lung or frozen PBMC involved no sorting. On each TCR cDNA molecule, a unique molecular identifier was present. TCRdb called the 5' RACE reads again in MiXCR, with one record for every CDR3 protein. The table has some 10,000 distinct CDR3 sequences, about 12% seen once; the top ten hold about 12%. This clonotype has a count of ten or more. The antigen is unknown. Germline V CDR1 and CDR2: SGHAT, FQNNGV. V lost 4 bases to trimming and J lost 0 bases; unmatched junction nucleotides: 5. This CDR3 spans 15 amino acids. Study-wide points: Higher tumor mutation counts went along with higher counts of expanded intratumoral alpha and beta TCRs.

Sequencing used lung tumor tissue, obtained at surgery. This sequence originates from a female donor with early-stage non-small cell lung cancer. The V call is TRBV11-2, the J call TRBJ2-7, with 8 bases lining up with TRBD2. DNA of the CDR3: TGTGCCAGCAGCTCCCCCACTAGCGGCTCCTACGAGCAGTACTTC. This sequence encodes CASSSPTSGSYEQYF.